This TCR beta chain was documented in a study of cytomegalovirus exposure and HLA in healthy donors (dated by TCRdb to about 2017). The study in broad terms: An earlier analysis of 587 of the donors reported about 290 Gb of sequence data and about 100 million unique TCR beta sequences from 150 million to 200 million T cells. The study profiled the T cell repertoires of 500 to 800 subjects by immunosequencing and related them to cytomegalovirus serostatus. A separate validation cohort of about 110 different subjects was used in addition to the roughly 700-subject first cohort. The study was designed to test whether signatures of past pathogen exposure could be identified by cataloging public T cell receptors. Of the roughly 390 genotyped donors, approximately 83% fell in the genetic ancestry cluster associated with self-reported Caucasian donors. Every discovery cohort repertoire had been produced on one sequencing platform. To predict cytomegalovirus infection status, the study combined high-throughput TCR immunosequencing, statistical association of individual TCRs with disease status, and machine learning. Roughly five DR-DQ haplotypes were handled as single units for association and clustering because linkage in the cohort was strong. Typing coverage varied by locus: about 629-640 donors for A, B, C, DRB1 and DQB1; approximately 560 for DQA1; approximately 570 for DPA1; approximately 450 for DPB1. Both class I and class II loci were covered by HLA typing, at four-digit resolution. In a later genetic analysis, genome-wide SNP genotypes for about three fifths of the roughly 670 donors were used, and that subset was treated as a discovery cohort. A later analysis re-analyzed previously published TCR beta repertoires from about 730 donors and added high-resolution HLA genotyping to study TCR occurrence patterns. On average, over 200,000 unique TCR beta nucleotide sequences were sequenced per donor among 398 genotyped donors of the cohort, with roughly a sixth of those sequences being non-productive. Donor age, sex, ethnicity and CMV serostatus were collected together with the repertoire data. In an earlier analysis of 550 to 700 of the donors, high-throughput TCR beta sequencing was used to judge whether each TCR beta V gene segment behaved as functional or pseudogenic. Rather than using new phenotypic data, the later analysis identified candidate immune exposures from TCR beta sequences and from how often those sequences occurred across donors. Approximately 310 gigabases of sequencing data and 80 million or so unique TCR sequences were included in an early release covering several hundred HLA-typed donors.

This clone was seen a few times. The target of this receptor is not known. Per-base qualities were not stored, and no clone one base away is much larger. Broad study findings and their caveats: A further reported finding was that TCR beta sequences accurately predicted the HLA-A and HLA-B alleles for most subjects in the first cohort. In a later analysis, several top co-occurrence clusters were reported to appear linked to parvovirus B19, influenza, CMV and Epstein-Barr virus. Assigning TCR associations to individual alleles was difficult when HLA alleles, especially DR and DQ, strongly co-occurred. Most TCR sequences were seen in very few donors, while some public TCRs were found in many individuals. Specific HLA alleles were associated with 15,000 to 20,000 TCR beta sequences at a false discovery rate of 0.05 in a later analysis. Linkage disequilibrium might explain the correlated functional status among segregating V segments, but an unknown experimental factor could not be excluded. According to a later genetic analysis, donors in an Asian-associated ancestry cluster had fewer N-insertions in productive TCRs than the approximately 670-donor mean. The earlier analysis of some 560 of the donors excluded roughly 16 rarely observed V segments, including chromosome 9 orphons, because counts were too low. In an earlier analysis of around 600 of the donors, most TCR beta V segments were observed in productive rearrangements about 87% or about 30% of the time, broadly matching IMGT annotations. Only TCR beta chains were sequenced in this cohort, and the absence of alpha or paired-chain data limited detectable features. A later analysis found that TCR association rates varied across HLA loci, with DRB1 alleles showing the most associated TCRs and HLA-C alleles the fewest. Presence/absence analyses assumed roughly uniform sequencing depth across donors, an assumption that may not hold. Because the 87-base-pair reads could not distinguish some IMGT-functional V segments, including TRBV6-2 and TRBV6-3, those segments were excluded. Because HLA typing was unavailable for some donors at each locus, only the typed subset was used in association tests. The authors suggested that the approach could potentially be extended to other disease states and immunological phenotypes. The study gave a list of about 150 TCR beta chains associated with cytomegalovirus. Three of the identified cytomegalovirus-associated TCR beta chains were confirmed in vitro to be specific for cytomegalovirus antigens. In a later genetic analysis, a missense DCLRE1C variant was associated with V-gene and J-gene trimming of TCR beta chains, and the association was replicated in an independent cohort. According to a later analysis, most CMV-associated TCR beta chains appeared to be HLA-restricted, and the HLA associations seemed to be driven largely by CMV exposure. Cytomegalovirus status was reported to be diagnosed by the classifier with high specificity and sensitivity in both the original and validation cohorts. The only immune exposure information available for the cohort was CMV serostatus. Compared with equally common non-associated chains, HLA-associated TCR beta chains in a later analysis were more clonally expanded and had lower generation probabilities. A cluster of highly shared sequence variants was judged likely to be a technical artifact of the sequencing pipeline.

V loses 0 bases, J loses 5 bases, and the germline ends lie 13 bases apart. The CDR3 numbers 15 residues from cysteine through phenylalanine. The retained sequence is limited to the CDR3, 45 bases, with the frame set at the first base. The germline V gene encodes CDR1 LNHDA and CDR2 SQIVND (reference sequence). In total, roughly 710 healthy bone marrow donors made up the cohort. At the time of sampling, all cohort members were nominally healthy, though unrecorded immune exposures were likely present. The donor tested CMV seropositive, placing the donor among the 289 seropositive members of the cohort. Each donor provided a peripheral blood sample, and peripheral blood mononuclear cells were used for TCR beta sequencing. Genomic DNA extraction from the blood cell samples was performed with the Qiagen DNeasy Blood Extraction Kit. The library relied on the immunoSEQ multiplex PCR assay. For the multiplex PCR, a mixture combining 60 forward primers for TCR Vbeta segments and 13 reverse primers for TCR Jbeta segments was used. The CDR3 region of rearranged TCR beta genes was amplified from genomic DNA with a multiplex PCR assay. On the Illumina HiSeq System, the amplified TCR beta libraries were sequenced as 87-base-pair reads. Processing in the source paper ran as follows. A later analysis tallied roughly 78 million unique TCR beta chains across the 666 repertoires, and 10 million to 11 million of those chains were shared by two or more donors. To remove PCR and sequencing errors, raw reads were error-corrected and collapsed into unique sequences using a nearest-neighbor algorithm that merged closely related sequences. V, D and J gene segments were assigned by aligning CDR3 sequences to IMGT reference sequences. For a sequence to be retained, at least a six-nucleotide match to both a V gene segment and a J gene segment was required. Rearrangements were called productive when the CDR3 lacked stop codons and stayed in frame with V and J; all others were non-productive. Following IMGT convention, CDR3 was defined as the stretch from the second conserved V-encoded cysteine to the conserved J-encoded phenylalanine. The earlier analysis of about 570 of the donors excluded any sequence lacking an unambiguous match to a single V gene segment. In an earlier analysis of some 590 of the donors, V segments were called functional above 56.7% productive rearrangements and were called segregating when the between-donor standard deviation exceeded 5%. To diagnose cytomegalovirus status from the catalog of TCR beta chain sequences, a statistical classification framework was built. A later analysis assigned V and J genes by comparing TCR nucleotide sequences with IMGT/GENE-DB human TR gene sequences. A later analysis assigned CDR3 sequences and most-parsimonious VDJ recombination scenarios with the TCRdist pipeline. In a later analysis, each TCR beta chain was defined by its CDR3 amino acid sequence together with its V-gene family, and reads lacking a unique V-gene family were excluded. As a way to deal with suspected cross-contamination and a sequencing artifact, a later analysis dropped 450 to 600 nucleotide sequences that were highly shared and had low generation probability. A later analysis calculated a clonal expansion index for each public chain from normalized within-repertoire ranks of inferred template counts. Generation probabilities in a later analysis came from a VDJ recombination model fitted to out-of-frame rearrangements, and those results were checked against IGoR. In a later analysis, TCR-TCR, TCR-HLA and TCR-CMV co-occurrence was scored with hypergeometric tests, and a repertoire-size bias correction was applied to TCR pairs. To estimate false discovery rates, a later analysis permuted the HLA or CMV assignments 20 times. In a later analysis, co-occurring TCRs were grouped using DBSCAN, with TCRdist sequence similarity added in when clustering inside HLA-allele-positive subsets. Repertoires with fewer than 30,000 or more than 120,000 public chains were left out of co-occurrence clustering, as were five repertoires with anomalous nucleotide sharing. TCRdb re-hosts the immuneACCESS table, in-frame sequences only. Its copies lack some clones; in the studies checked, an unresolved V gene accounts for under half of them, and the cause for the rest is not known. Clone size and the V and J calls come from that table; the DNA yielded D and trimming. The sample records tens of thousands of clones, around 72% of which are singletons. Of the sample, 9.5% to 13% falls within the top ten clones.

The source is a woman aged 40 to 50 in good health and CMV-seropositive. Material: PBMCs. The chain is made from TRBV19 and TRBJ2-5; the D gene cannot be resolved reliably. The CDR3: CASSIDYAAPETQYF. The nucleotide sequence is TGTGCCAGTAGTATAGATTATGCGGCCCCCGAGACCCAGTACTTC.